The sequence of this T cell receptor (beta chain) was determined in a study of identical twins (dated by TCRdb to the mid-2010s). With regard to the full study: TCR alpha and beta repertoires from monozygotic twins, unrelated adults of various ages and cord blood were deep-sequenced to test whether fetal clonotypes persist. Replicate twin experiments were performed at different times using different library preparation protocols to rule out contamination. The full study reports these points: Invariant T cells such as MAIT and iNKT could partly confound zero-insertion analyses, though diverse VJ usage argued against this for most clonotypes. The excess sharing between twins in beta out-of-frame sequences was weaker because fewer shared sequences reduced the signal-to-noise ratio. Because the same donors could not be followed over many years, conclusions were based on cross-sectional statistical analysis. Recombination models systematically underestimated out-of-frame TCR alpha sharing in monozygotic twins but agreed with sharing between unrelated individuals. Fewer insertions were carried by abundant cord blood beta clonotypes; a weaker similar trend was observed in young adult naive repertoires, while no such trend was observed in memory repertoires. Compared with coincidental sharing between unrelated individuals, out-of-frame TCR alpha sequences shared between twins showed an excess of sequences with low generation probability.

Turning to this clonotype: Which antigen it targets is not known. Base qualities are not provided; no much larger clone lies one nucleotide away.

Library preparation used 5' RACE. Sequencing took place on an Illumina HiSeq 2000. Template switching introduced a universal primer binding site; the final cDNA contained a unique molecular identifier, enabling accurate counting of TCR cDNA molecules. Specific primers in the conserved constant-segment region were used to synthesize first-strand cDNA for the TCR alpha and beta chains. To control for contamination, every cDNA library was double barcoded, receiving both a SMART-Mk sample barcode and Illumina barcodes. TruSeq adapter sequences and Illumina sample barcodes were added in two successive PCR steps. TCR alpha and beta cDNA libraries were sequenced on the Illumina HiSeq platform with custom primers. As for the authors' bioinformatics: MiGEC was used to process raw reads and extract unique molecular identifiers, and MiXCR was used to find CDR3 positions. For each individual, recombination models were inferred using an EM algorithm with the repgenHMM and IGoR tools. The analysis of shared clonotypes was done with the tcR package in R, with sharing normalized by the product of cloneset sizes. To study raw recombination without the effects of thymic and clonal selection, out-of-frame nonproductive sequences were analyzed. In TCRdb, the public reads were trimmed at Q25 with fastp and aligned with MiXCR, with productive beta chains retained. CDR3 protein sequences are deduplicated, and each keeps its most common genes and DNA. The V and J calls come from TCRdb's annotation, not from the publication. The sample yields some 790,000 distinct CDR3 sequences; 15% to 20% were counted once. The ten largest make up roughly 14% of the sample.

As encoded in the germline V gene, CDR1 is MNHNS while CDR2 is SASEGT. The CDR3, cysteine through phenylalanine, is 13 amino acids long. The DNA shown is the 39-base CDR3, in frame from base 1. All donors were healthy Caucasians. The twin cohort consisted of three pairs of female monozygotic twins, all aged 18 to 29 years. RNA for TCR libraries was isolated from peripheral blood mononuclear cells. These data also formed part of another study, on T cells expressing NK-cell markers. The second study reports: TCR beta-chain repertoires were profiled in sorted CD3+CD56+NKG2C+, CD3+CD56+NKG2C- and CD3+CD56-NKG2C+ T-cell subsets from roughly eight donors. Of the eight sequenced donors, seven were found to be HCMV-seropositive and one was found to be HCMV-seronegative. In several experiments an anti-gammadeltaTCR antibody was added to restrict sorting to alphabetaTCR-expressing T cells. In about six donors, the dominant CD3+CD56+NKG2C+ clonotypes were found to rank among the top 10 CD8+ clonotypes and to make up 1.0-7.0% of CD8+ T cells. Those dominant clonotypes were again the most abundant among CD3+CD56-NKG2C+ cells in a few donors, at about 28.3-65%. It remained unclear whether the expanded NKG2C-expressing T cell clones were specific for HCMV antigens. The eight sequenced donors were randomly selected healthy volunteers, three men and five women. HCMV serostatus was determined by detecting HCMV-specific IgG in serum with a commercial ELISA kit. For five to seven donors, bulk peripheral blood T-cell repertoires were also sequenced from unsorted PBMC. Reads were demultiplexed and grouped by UMI with MIGEC, and clonotypes were assembled and quantified with MiTCR. To remove erroneous sequences, TCR cDNA sequences were retained only when supported by two or more reads. The tcR package was used for downstream repertoire analysis, and clonotypes were matched across fractions by CDR3 nucleotide sequence plus V segment. Antigen specificity was annotated against VDJdb with VDJmatch, allowing one amino acid substitution in CDR3.

The sequence joins TRBV6-1 to TRBJ2-7; 9 bases in between match TRBD1. The receptor was derived from a woman between 18 and 29 years old in good health. The specimen was PBMCs. The CDR3 amino acid sequence is: CVTAGQGAHEQYF. The nucleotides read TGTGTCACCGCGGGACAGGGAGCACACGAGCAGTACTTC.